The 11 T cell receptor beta chains given below trace back to one sample, sequenced in a study of shared clonotypes between healthy human individuals. The protocol was immunoSEQ multiplex PCR, while the TCRdb copy is restricted to in-frame clones and leaves out a portion. This sample has some 680,000 clones, with around four fifths found just once. Sequenced material: memory CD4+ T cells sorted from blood. Documented subset: CD45RA-negative fraction. Source of these receptors: a woman aged 25 to 39 in good health.

This rearrangement joins TRBV2 to TRBJ1-3; no reliable D call. Germline-derived CDR1 and CDR2 are SNHLY and FYNNEI. Trimming pared 6 bases from V and 8 bases from J, leaving 8 bases between. The CDR3 loop spans 11 amino acids. This chain's CDR3 is CASRAMDTIYF. Here the CDR3 DNA reads TGTGCCAGCAGAGCTATGGACACCATATATTTT. Filled out from reference TRBV2 and TRBJ1-3, the complete variable domain reads EPEVTQTPSHQVTQMGQEVILRCVPISNHLYFYWYRQILGQKVEFLVSFYNNEISEKSEIFDDQFSVERPDGSNFTLKIRSTKLEDSAMYFCASRAMDTIYFGEGSWLTVV.

The chain carries TRBV2 and TRBJ2-7, with 11 bases matching TRBD1. CDR1 is SNHLY and CDR2 is FYNNEI in the germline V gene. CDR3 length: 15 residues. Unmatched junction bases numbered 5, after V lost 1 base and J lost 6 bases. CDR3 protein: CASSEGGTGGVEQYF. CDR3 nucleotides: TGTGCCAGCAGTGAAGGTGGGACAGGGGGAGTCGAGCAGTACTTC.

The chain couples TRBV5-1 to TRBJ1-1; TRBD1 aligns across 9 bases. CDR1 and CDR2 (germline): SGHRS, YFSETQ. The CDR3 extends over 15 amino acids. V lost 0 bases and J lost 8; bases outside the gene matches: 8. The CDR3 reads CASSLGDRDFFEAFF. The CDR3 nucleotides are TGCGCCAGCAGCTTGGGGGACAGGGACTTTTTCGAAGCTTTCTTT.

A few counts support this clone. V gene TRBV5-1 combines with J gene TRBJ2-1, with 7 bases that match TRBD2. This CDR3 has 15 residues. Per germline, CDR1 SGHRS and CDR2 YFSETQ. After removal of 1 base from V and 2 bases from J, the junction contained 3 bases not matched to a gene. The CDR3 region is CASSLNGRTYNEQFF. The DNA for the CDR3 is TGCGCCAGCAGCTTGAACGGGAGGACCTACAATGAGCAGTTCTTC. The variable domain in full, with the rest retrieved from reference TRBV5-1 and TRBJ2-1, is KAGVTQTPRYLIKTRGQQVTLSCSPISGHRSVSWYQQTPGQGLQFLFEYFSETQRNKGNFPGRFSGRQFSNSRSEMNVSTLELGDSALYLCASSLNGRTYNEQFFGPGTRLTVL.

This clone was picked up many times. V and J are TRBV27 and TRBJ2-7; TRBD2 might be the D (6 bases). CDR3 size: 18 residues. V lost 5 bases and J 0 bases, leaving 23 bases between the germline ends. Germline values: CDR1 MNHEY, CDR2 SMNVEV (reference sequence). CDR3 in amino acids: CASSLLLPRRGVSYEQYF. In DNA, the CDR3 is TGTGCCAGCAGTCTACTCCTTCCGCGGAGGGGAGTCTCCTACGAGCAGTACTTC.

This clone has a handful of counts. The chain employs TRBV7-3 and TRBJ2-7, with D uncertain. From germline, CDR1 is SGHTA and CDR2 FQGTGA. Trimming removed 1 base at V and 4 bases at J, with 8 bases between. This CDR3 has 13 amino acids. CDR3 nucleotide sequence: TGTGCCAGCAGCTTAAACGGACCATACGAGCAGTACTTC. Translation gives CASSLNGPYEQYF.

This clone was recorded at least ten times. This chain connects TRBV9 to TRBJ2-7; TRBD1 matches 10 bases. Germline loops: CDR1 SGDLS, CDR2 YYNGEE. The CDR3 length is 15 residues. With 4 bases clipped from V and 3 bases from J, the junction kept 7 bases outside the gene matches. CDR3 DNA sequence: TGTGCCAGCAGCCCCCGACAGGGGGCTTTCTACGAGCAGTACTTC. This codes for CASSPRQGAFYEQYF.

The V gene is TRBV5-6, the J gene TRBJ2-7, with 14 nucleotides matching TRBD2. After removal of 4 bases from V and 4 bases from J, the junction contained 4 bases not matched to a gene. The CDR3 sequence is 15 residues long. Germline V gives CDR1 SGHDT, CDR2 YYEEEE. Written as DNA, the CDR3 is TGTGCCAGCAGCGCGGGACTAGCGGGAGTTTACGAGCAGTACTTC. Translated: CASSAGLAGVYEQYF.

This clone came up once. The rearrangement joins TRBV19 to TRBJ2-1; possibly TRBD1 for D (6 bases). Trimming left V 5 bases short and J 3 bases short, with 14 bases between. Germline lookup yields CDR1 LNHDA and CDR2 SQIVND (reference sequence). The CDR3 loop spans 15 amino acids. The CDR3 DNA sequence: TGTGCCAGTAGTTTCGCGACAGGATACTACAATGAGCAGTTCTTC. It codes for CASSFATGYYNEQFF.

Here the CDR3 reads CASSPTGTNTGELFF. The CDR3 bases are TGTGCCAGCAGCCCGACAGGAACGAACACCGGGGAGCTGTTTTTT. This chain uses TRBV11-2 with TRBJ2-2, with a tentative D call TRBD1 (6 bases). This CDR3 spans 15 amino acids. Germline CDR1 reads SGHAT; CDR2 reads FQNNGV. Trimming took 5 bases from V and 0 from J, leaving 10 bases between them.

The chain uses TRBV7-9 and TRBJ1-2; 7 bases line up with TRBD1. With 5 bases clipped from V and 5 bases from J, the junction kept 11 bases outside the gene matches. From germline, CDR1 is SEHNR and CDR2 FQNEAQ (reference sequence). This CDR3 contains 15 residues. CDR3 coding DNA: TGTGCCAGCAGCCATGCGACAGGGTTTCCATATGGCTACACCTTC. Protein: CASSHATGFPYGYTF.